Below, 3 T cell receptor beta chains from the same sample are listed, as sequenced in a study of CD8 T cells in Susac syndrome. Reverse transcription of roughly 0.5 to 1 ug RNA used random hexamers. TCRdb itself ran the immunoSEQ multiplex PCR reads through MiXCR, one entry per CDR3 protein. The sample shows some 170,000 distinct CDR3 sequences, about 95% of them seen only once. Sequences were obtained from CD4+ T cells from PBMCs. The source of these receptors is a human donor in good health.

This clonotype was observed a single time. The chain couples TRBV20-1 to TRBJ1-2; the match to TRBD1 covers 8 bases. CDR3 length: 13 residues. J gave up 8 bases and V 6 bases, and 11 bases lay outside the gene matches. Per germline, CDR1 DFQATT and CDR2 SNEGSKA (reference sequence). The CDR3 reads CSAPDRVTGGYTF. CDR3 DNA sequence: TGCAGTGCCCCGGACAGGGTTACAGGCGGCTACACCTTC.

V usage is TRBV2 and J usage is TRBJ2-3; weak D call: TRBD1 (6 bases). Trimming stripped 6 bases from V and 2 bases from J, with 15 bases between. CDR3 length equals 15 residues. Per the germline V gene, CDR1 is SNHLY and CDR2 is FYNNEI. The CDR3 DNA follows: TGTGCCAGCAGCCGGAGAGGGGGAAACACAGATACGCAGTATTTT. Protein product: CASSRRGGNTDTQYF.

The chain is built from TRBV30 and TRBJ1-5, with D possibly matching TRBD1 (5 bases). With 2 bases removed from V and 5 bases from J, the gap between germline ends came to 16 bases. The germline V gene has CDR1 GTSNPN and CDR2 SVGIG (reference sequence). The CDR3 covers 15 residues. The CDR3 bases are TGTGCCTGGAGTAGGGTTCTAGGGGAGTATCAGCCCCAGCATTTT. Its protein is CAWSRVLGEYQPQHF.